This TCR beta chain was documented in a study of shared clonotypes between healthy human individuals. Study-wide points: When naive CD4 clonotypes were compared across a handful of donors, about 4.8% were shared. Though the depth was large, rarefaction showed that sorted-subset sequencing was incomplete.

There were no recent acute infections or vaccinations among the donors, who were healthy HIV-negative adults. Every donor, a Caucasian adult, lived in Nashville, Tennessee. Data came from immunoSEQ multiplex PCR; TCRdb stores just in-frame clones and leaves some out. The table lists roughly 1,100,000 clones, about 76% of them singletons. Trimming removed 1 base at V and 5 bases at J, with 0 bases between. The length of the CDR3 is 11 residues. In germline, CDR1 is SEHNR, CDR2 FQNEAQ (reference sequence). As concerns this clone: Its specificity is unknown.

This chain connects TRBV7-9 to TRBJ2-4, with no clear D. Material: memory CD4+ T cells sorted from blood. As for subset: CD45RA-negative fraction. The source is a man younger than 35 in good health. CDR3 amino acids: CASSLENIQYF. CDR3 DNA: TGTGCCAGCAGCTTAGAAAACATTCAGTACTTC.